Listed below are T cell receptor beta chains from one sample, sequenced in a study of T cell responses to AZD1222 COVID-19 vaccine. TCRdb's table, derived via immunoSEQ multiplex PCR, lists solely in-frame clones and lacks some. The sample shows around 150,000 clones, 88% of them seen only once. The sample here was peripheral blood, taken on day 0 of AZD1222 vaccination. The receptor source for this set is an adult in good health. CDR3s include the opening cysteine and the closing phenylalanine or tryptophan. The order of the fields is V gene, D gene, J gene, CDR3 length, clone size, CDR3 DNA, CDR3 protein. D genes are given only for firm matches. Clone size, where shown, is once, few, many, or a class for clones that have expanded.

v_call: TRBV28
d_call: TRBD1
j_call: TRBJ1-6
cdr3_length: 14
clone_size: NA
cdr3_nt: TGTGCCAGCAGGACCCGGGACAGGGGTTCACCCCTCCACTTT
cdr3_aa: CASRTRDRGSPLHF

v_call: TRBV5-6
d_call: TRBD1
j_call: TRBJ1-1
cdr3_length: 13
clone_size: NA
cdr3_nt: TGTGCCAGCAGCTATGGGACAGGGGGCCATGCTTTCTTT
cdr3_aa: CASSYGTGGHAFF

v_call: TRBV7-3
d_call: TRBD1
j_call: TRBJ2-1
cdr3_length: 17
clone_size: NA
cdr3_nt: TGTGCCAGCAGCTTAACGAGACAGGGGTCCTCCTACAATGAGCAGTTCTTC
cdr3_aa: CASSLTRQGSSYNEQFF

v_call: TRBV6-4
d_call: TRBD2
j_call: TRBJ2-1
cdr3_length: 15
clone_size: NA
cdr3_nt: TGTGCCAGCAGTGACTCTAGCGGGTCCTACAATGAGCAGTTCTTC
cdr3_aa: CASSDSSGSYNEQFF

v_call: TRBV6-4
d_call: TRBD2
j_call: TRBJ2-6
cdr3_length: 17
clone_size: NA
cdr3_nt: TGTGCCAGCAGTGATGGGACTAGCGGGAGTGGGGCCAACGTCCTGACTTTC
cdr3_aa: CASSDGTSGSGANVLTF

v_call: TRBV19
d_call: NA
j_call: TRBJ1-2
cdr3_length: 13
clone_size: NA
cdr3_nt: TGTGCCAGTAGTATCACAGGGACCTATGGCTACACCTTC
cdr3_aa: CASSITGTYGYTF

v_call: TRBV11-2
d_call: NA
j_call: TRBJ1-6
cdr3_length: 18
clone_size: NA
cdr3_nt: TGTGCCAGCAGCTTAGTGGCGGGTAGCAGCGCAGGGAGTTCACCCCTCCACTTT
cdr3_aa: CASSLVAGSSAGSSPLHF

v_call: TRBV27
d_call: NA
j_call: TRBJ2-2
cdr3_length: 18
clone_size: few
cdr3_nt: TGTGCCAGCAGTTTGTTTCCCCGGCAGGATGTGGGGACCGGGGAGCTGTTTTTT
cdr3_aa: CASSLFPRQDVGTGELFF

v_call: TRBV6-2/TRBV6-3
d_call: TRBD2
j_call: TRBJ2-7
cdr3_length: 18
clone_size: NA
cdr3_nt: TGTGCCAGCAGTCCCCCAGGACTAGCGGGAGCCCCTTCCTACGAGCAGTACTTC
cdr3_aa: CASSPPGLAGAPSYEQYF

v_call: TRBV19
d_call: NA
j_call: TRBJ2-7
cdr3_length: 15
clone_size: NA
cdr3_nt: TGTGCCAGTATGACTATAGGAGGGAGCAAGAACGAGCAGTACTTC
cdr3_aa: CASMTIGGSKNEQYF

v_call: TRBV30
d_call: NA
j_call: TRBJ1-4
cdr3_length: 14
clone_size: NA
cdr3_nt: TGTGCCTGGAGTGTGGGGGGAACTAATGAAAAACTGTTTTTT
cdr3_aa: CAWSVGGTNEKLFF

v_call: TRBV7-9
d_call: TRBD1
j_call: TRBJ2-5
cdr3_length: 17
clone_size: NA
cdr3_nt: TGTGCCAGCAGCTTCCGCTCCCAGGGACAGCAAGGGGAGACCCAGTACTTC
cdr3_aa: CASSFRSQGQQGETQYF

v_call: TRBV3-1/TRBV3-2
d_call: TRBD1
j_call: TRBJ1-1
cdr3_length: 15
clone_size: NA
cdr3_nt: TGTGCCAGCAGCCGGACAGGGAAAATGAACACTGAAGCTTTCTTT
cdr3_aa: CASSRTGKMNTEAFF

v_call: TRBV7-8
d_call: TRBD1
j_call: TRBJ2-7
cdr3_length: 15
clone_size: NA
cdr3_nt: TGTGCCAGCAGCTTAAAAAGGGGGCTTCCCGACGAGCAGTACTTC
cdr3_aa: CASSLKRGLPDEQYF

v_call: TRBV29-1
d_call: NA
j_call: TRBJ1-5
cdr3_length: 14
clone_size: NA
cdr3_nt: TGCAGCGTTAAGGAGGCCGCCGGCAATCAGCCCCAGCATTTT
cdr3_aa: CSVKEAAGNQPQHF

v_call: TRBV28
d_call: NA
j_call: TRBJ2-7
cdr3_length: 13
clone_size: NA
cdr3_nt: TGTGCCAGCAGTACAGGGCCATCCTACGAGCAGTACTTC
cdr3_aa: CASSTGPSYEQYF

v_call: TRBV7-2
d_call: NA
j_call: TRBJ2-5
cdr3_length: 12
clone_size: NA
cdr3_nt: TGTGCCAGCAGGCACGAAGGGGAGACCCAGTACTTC
cdr3_aa: CASRHEGETQYF

v_call: TRBV27
d_call: NA
j_call: TRBJ1-2
cdr3_length: 15
clone_size: once
cdr3_nt: TGTGCCAGCAGTAGGGGAGACCTTGAGGGCGATGGCTACACCTTC
cdr3_aa: CASSRGDLEGDGYTF

v_call: TRBV7-9
d_call: NA
j_call: TRBJ2-1
cdr3_length: 15
clone_size: NA
cdr3_nt: TGTGCCAGCAGCACATACAGGAGCTCCTACAATGAGCAGTTCTTC
cdr3_aa: CASSTYRSSYNEQFF

v_call: TRBV7-9
d_call: NA
j_call: TRBJ1-4
cdr3_length: 15
clone_size: NA
cdr3_nt: TGTGCCAGCAGCTTAGGGGCGTCGAATAATGAAAAACTGTTTTTT
cdr3_aa: CASSLGASNNEKLFF

v_call: TRBV7-9
d_call: NA
j_call: TRBJ2-3
cdr3_length: 15
clone_size: NA
cdr3_nt: TGTGCCAGCAGCTTAGCCACCACAGACACAGATACGCAGTATTTT
cdr3_aa: CASSLATTDTDTQYF

v_call: TRBV18
d_call: NA
j_call: TRBJ2-3
cdr3_length: 14
clone_size: NA
cdr3_nt: TGTGCCAGCTCACCTCTACTAGCCTCCGATACGCAGTATTTT
cdr3_aa: CASSPLLASDTQYF

v_call: TRBV6-4
d_call: NA
j_call: TRBJ2-2
cdr3_length: 13
clone_size: few
cdr3_nt: TGTGCCAGCAGTGACTCGTCGACCGGGGAGCTGTTTTTT
cdr3_aa: CASSDSSTGELFF

v_call: TRBV6-5
d_call: TRBD1
j_call: TRBJ1-4
cdr3_length: 15
clone_size: once
cdr3_nt: TGTGCCAGCACTAAGACAGGGCGCTGGGATGAGAAACTGTTTTTT
cdr3_aa: CASTKTGRWDEKLFF

v_call: TRBV10-3
d_call: TRBD1
j_call: TRBJ1-2
cdr3_length: 14
clone_size: NA
cdr3_nt: TGTGCCAAAATTCCGGGACAGGATCTAGCGGACTACACCTTC
cdr3_aa: CAKIPGQDLADYTF

v_call: TRBV7-9
d_call: TRBD1
j_call: TRBJ1-2
cdr3_length: 14
clone_size: NA
cdr3_nt: TGTGCCAGCAGCTTACTAGACAGGGTAGATGGCTACACCTTC
cdr3_aa: CASSLLDRVDGYTF